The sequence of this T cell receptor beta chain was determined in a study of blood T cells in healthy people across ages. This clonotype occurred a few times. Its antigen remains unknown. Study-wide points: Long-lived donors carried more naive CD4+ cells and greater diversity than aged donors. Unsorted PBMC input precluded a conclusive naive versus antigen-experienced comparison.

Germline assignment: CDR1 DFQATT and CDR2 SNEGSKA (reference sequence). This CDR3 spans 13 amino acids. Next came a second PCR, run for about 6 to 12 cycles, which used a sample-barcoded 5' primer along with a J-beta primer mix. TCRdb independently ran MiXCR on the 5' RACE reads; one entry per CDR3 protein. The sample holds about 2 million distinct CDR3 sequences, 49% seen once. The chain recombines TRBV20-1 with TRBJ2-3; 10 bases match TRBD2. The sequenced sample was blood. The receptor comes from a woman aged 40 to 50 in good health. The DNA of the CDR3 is TGCAGACTGACTAGCGGGCGCACAGATACGCAGTATTTT. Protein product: CRLTSGRTDTQYF.